This TCR beta chain was identified during a study of blood T cell repertoires in COVID-19. This table comes from immunoSEQ multiplex PCR, and its TCRdb copy is limited to in-frame clones, with some not included. This table has 90,000 to 150,000 clones, approximately 79% appearing once. The CDR3 runs 11 residues. V usage is TRBV21-1 and J usage is TRBJ1-2; TRBD1, the table's D call, lacks a check against the DNA. TRBV21-1 counts as a pseudogene. Sequenced sample: peripheral blood. The receptor comes from a man aged 45-60 years with acute or convalescent COVID-19. CDR3 protein: CARTGLRGYTF. The CDR3 nucleotides read TGTGCCAGGACAGGGCTTCGGGGCTACACCTTC.